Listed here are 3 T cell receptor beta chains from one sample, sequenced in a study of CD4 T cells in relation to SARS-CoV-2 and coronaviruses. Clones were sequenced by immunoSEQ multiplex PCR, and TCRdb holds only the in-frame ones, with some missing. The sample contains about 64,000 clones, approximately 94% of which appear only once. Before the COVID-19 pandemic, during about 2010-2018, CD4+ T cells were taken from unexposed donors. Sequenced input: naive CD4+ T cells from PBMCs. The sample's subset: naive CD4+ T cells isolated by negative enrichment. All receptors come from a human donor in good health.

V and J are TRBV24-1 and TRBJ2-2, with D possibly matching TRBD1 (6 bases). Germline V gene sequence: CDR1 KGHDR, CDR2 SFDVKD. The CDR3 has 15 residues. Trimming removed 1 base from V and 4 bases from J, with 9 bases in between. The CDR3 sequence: CATSDFRGGTGELFF. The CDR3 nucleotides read TGTGCCACCAGTGATTTCAGGGGTGGCACCGGGGAGCTGTTTTTT.

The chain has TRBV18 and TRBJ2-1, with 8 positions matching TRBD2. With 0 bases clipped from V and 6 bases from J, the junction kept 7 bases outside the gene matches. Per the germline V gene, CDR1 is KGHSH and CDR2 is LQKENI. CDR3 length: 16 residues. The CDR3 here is CASSPPSGSRVNEQFF. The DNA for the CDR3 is TGTGCCAGCTCACCACCGAGCGGGAGTAGGGTCAATGAGCAGTTCTTC. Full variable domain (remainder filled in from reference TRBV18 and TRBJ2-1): NAGVMQNPRHLVRRRGQEARLRCSPMKGHSHVYWYRQLPEEGLKFMVYLQKENIIDESGMPKERFSAEFPKEGPSILRIQQVVRGDSAAYFCASSPPSGSRVNEQFFGPGTRLTVL.

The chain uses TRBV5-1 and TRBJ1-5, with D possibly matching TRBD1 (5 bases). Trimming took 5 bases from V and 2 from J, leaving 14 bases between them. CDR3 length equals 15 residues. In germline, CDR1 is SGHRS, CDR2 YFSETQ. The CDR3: CASSYAGDGNQPQHF. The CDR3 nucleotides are TGCGCCAGCAGTTATGCCGGGGACGGCAATCAGCCCCAGCATTTT.